Listed below are T cell receptor beta chains from one sample, sequenced in a study of blood T cells in healthy people across ages. A single record per CDR3 protein comes from TCRdb applying MiXCR to the 5' RACE reads. The sample yields over 1,500,000 distinct CDR3 sequences, around 40% seen once. The specimen sequenced was blood. All receptors derive from a human donor in good health. Both conserved end residues are part of each CDR3. D genes are given only for firm matches. A row's size may be missing; if present it is once, few, many or a size class.

j_gene,d_gene,v_gene,abundance,CDR3aa,CDR3nt
TRBJ2-3,NA,TRBV6-6,NA,CASKLGRSTDTQYF,TGTGCCAGCAAGTTGGGACGGAGCACAGATACGCAGTATTTT
TRBJ2-7,TRBD1,TRBV5-8,NA,CASSTDRGPAYEQYF,TGTGCCAGCAGCACCGACAGGGGGCCAGCCTACGAGCAGTACTTC
TRBJ2-7,TRBD2,TRBV10-3,NA,CAISDVQRGASYEQYF,TGTGCCATCAGTGATGTCCAGCGGGGGGCCTCCTACGAGCAGTACTTC
TRBJ1-1,NA,TRBV10-3,NA,CAISVVGVTEAFF,TGTGCCATCAGTGTAGTTGGGGTTACTGAAGCTTTCTTT
TRBJ1-1,NA,TRBV4-3,NA,CASSQGGADSEAFF,TGCGCCAGCAGCCAAGGGGGGGCGGATAGTGAAGCTTTCTTT
TRBJ2-1,NA,TRBV12-3/TRBV12-4,NA,CASSLSGVGLWFF,TGTGCCAGCAGTTTATCCGGGGTTGGGTTATGGTTCTTC
TRBJ1-5,NA,TRBV12-3/TRBV12-4,many,CASSLWGSNQPQHF,TGTGCCAGCAGTTTATGGGGTAGCAATCAGCCCCAGCATTTT
TRBJ2-7,NA,TRBV4-1,few,CASSQQTLASYEQYF,TGCGCCAGCAGCCAACAAACTCTAGCATCCTACGAGCAGTACTTC
TRBJ2-5,TRBD2,TRBV28,NA,CAGSLTGLPRKETQYF,TGTGCCGGCAGTTTAACGGGACTACCTAGGAAAGAGACCCAGTACTTC
TRBJ2-7,NA,TRBV11-2,NA,CASSFERLGTQYF,TGTGCCAGCAGCTTTGAGAGATTGGGAACCCAGTACTTC
TRBJ1-1,NA,TRBV12-3/TRBV12-4,NA,CASRLAPQAGEAFF,TGTGCCAGCAGGTTGGCCCCACAGGCAGGCGAAGCTTTCTTT
TRBJ2-5,NA,TRBV5-1,NA,CASSLAPAGVEEQYF,TGCGCCAGCAGCTTGGCCCCCGCAGGGGTGGAGGAGCAGTACTTC
TRBJ2-3,NA,TRBV5-5,NA,CASILLGSDTQYF,TGTGCCAGCATCCTTTTAGGGTCAGATACGCAGTATTTT
TRBJ2-1,NA,TRBV5-1,NA,CAGSLQVSLYNEQFF,TGCGCCGGCAGCTTACAGGTCAGCCTCTACAATGAGCAGTTCTTC
TRBJ1-2,NA,TRBV6-5,few,CATRWGYGYTF,TGTGCCACCCGATGGGGGTATGGCTACACCTTC
TRBJ1-5,NA,TRBV29-1,NA,CSVEVRGAGPQHF,TGCAGCGTTGAAGTACGAGGGGCCGGGCCCCAGCATTTT
TRBJ2-5,NA,TRBV29-1,few,CSVEQGRGEGQYF,TGCAGCGTAGAACAGGGTCGGGGGGAGGGCCAGTACTTC
TRBJ2-1,NA,TRBV4-2,many,CASSQPHAGTFGDEQFF,TGTGCCAGCAGCCAACCGCACGCGGGGACTTTTGGGGATGAGCAGTTCTTC
TRBJ2-1,TRBD2,TRBV11-2,NA,CASSLDGGELDEQFF,TGTGCCAGCAGCTTAGACGGGGGGGAGTTGGATGAGCAGTTCTTC
TRBJ1-4,NA,TRBV6-5,few,CASSYFGDTINEKLFF,TGTGCCAGCAGTTACTTCGGGGACACAATTAATGAAAAACTGTTTTTT
TRBJ2-1,TRBD2,TRBV7-2,few,CASSIRLAGNNEQFF,TGTGCCAGCAGCATACGACTAGCGGGGAACAATGAGCAGTTCTTC
TRBJ2-7,NA,TRBV11-3,NA,CASSPVRSSSYNEQYF,TGTGCCAGCAGCCCAGTGAGGTCGAGCTCCTACAATGAGCAGTACTTC
TRBJ1-5,NA,TRBV20-1,few,CSAEGGVQPQHF,TGCAGTGCCGAAGGGGGGGTTCAGCCCCAGCATTTT
TRBJ2-7,NA,TRBV21-1,few,CASRVDTPTYEQYF,TGTGCCAGCCGCGTGGACACCCCGACCTACGAGCAGTACTTC
TRBJ2-5,TRBD2,TRBV5-5,NA,CASSSGLAGAGETQYF,TGTGCCAGCAGCTCTGGACTAGCGGGGGCCGGGGAGACCCAGTACTTC
TRBJ2-1,NA,TRBV7-7,NA,CASSLERTNEQFF,TGTGCTAGCAGCTTAGAACGGACCAATGAGCAGTTCTTC
TRBJ2-5,NA,TRBV29-1,few,CSGESNRVETQYF,TGCAGCGGTGAAAGTAACAGGGTTGAGACCCAGTACTTC
TRBJ2-3,NA,TRBV7-9,NA,CASSLRETNTDTQYF,TGTGCCAGCAGTCTCAGGGAGACCAACACAGATACGCAGTATTTT
TRBJ2-7,NA,TRBV29-1,few,CSVAIGFEQYF,TGCAGCGTTGCTATAGGGTTCGAGCAGTACTTC
TRBJ2-1,NA,TRBV20-1,NA,CSASRLYNEQFF,TGCAGTGCTAGCCGCTTGTACAATGAGCAGTTCTTC
TRBJ1-2,TRBD1,TRBV5-1,few,CASSTGLGGLDGYTF,TGCGCCAGCAGCACAGGGCTAGGGGGCCTCGATGGCTACACCTTC
TRBJ2-3,NA,TRBV7-9,NA,CASTQGRNTQYF,TGTGCCAGCACCCAGGGACGGAATACGCAGTATTTT
TRBJ1-2,NA,TRBV12-3/TRBV12-4,NA,CASSLALGYTF,TGTGCCAGCAGTTTAGCGCTAGGCTACACCTTC
TRBJ2-5,TRBD1,TRBV5-1,few,CASSLISTGGEETQYF,TGCGCCAGCAGCTTAATATCGACAGGGGGAGAAGAGACCCAGTACTTC
TRBJ2-3,NA,TRBV9,NA,CASSDKQGGTPTDTQYF,TGTGCCAGCAGCGACAAACAGGGGGGGACCCCAACAGATACGCAGTATTTT
TRBJ1-2,NA,TRBV11-2,few,CASSLDLGSPRGYTF,TGTGCCAGCAGCTTAGATCTGGGTTCCCCCAGGGGCTACACCTTC
TRBJ2-1,NA,TRBV3-1,few,CASSHAVSSYNEQFF,TGTGCCAGCAGCCATGCTGTTAGCTCCTACAATGAGCAGTTCTTC
TRBJ1-2,NA,TRBV28,few,CASISGGRNYGYTF,TGTGCCAGCATCTCGGGGGGTCGGAACTATGGCTACACCTTC
TRBJ1-2,NA,TRBV11-2,few,CASSLDRRGLAGYTF,TGTGCCAGCAGCTTAGACAGGCGGGGGCTGGCTGGCTACACCTTC
TRBJ2-7,NA,TRBV12-3/TRBV12-4,NA,CASSHPRATYEQYF,TGTGCCAGCAGTCACCCCCGGGCCACCTACGAGCAGTACTTC
TRBJ2-1,TRBD2,TRBV24-1,NA,CATSDGGANEQFF,TGTGCCACCAGTGACGGGGGGGCGAATGAGCAGTTCTTC
TRBJ2-3,TRBD2,TRBV10-3,NA,CATGLAGTDTQYF,TGTGCCACGGGACTAGCTGGTACAGATACGCAGTATTTT
TRBJ2-1,TRBD2,TRBV4-3,NA,CASSQDRAGGLNLFF,TGCGCCAGCAGCCAAGATAGGGCGGGGGGGCTTAACCTGTTCTTC
TRBJ1-1,TRBD1,TRBV5-1,NA,CASWPGGFMNTEAFF,TGCGCCAGCTGGCCAGGGGGTTTTATGAACACTGAAGCTTTCTTT
TRBJ2-4,NA,TRBV5-1,few,CASSPERQNIQYF,TGCGCCAGCAGCCCAGAAAGACAAAACATTCAGTACTTC